Reported below is one T cell receptor beta chain. As yet, its antigen is unknown. The authors reverse transcribed roughly 0.5 to 1 ug RNA with random hexamers. TCRdb ran MiXCR on the immunoSEQ multiplex PCR reads and lists one entry per CDR3 protein. The sample includes roughly 400,000 distinct CDR3 sequences, more than 80% seen only once; the top ten take roughly 0.11%. These data come from a study of CD8 T cells in Susac syndrome. Findings and limits, study-wide: It was acknowledged in the study that its TCR sequencing and HLA analysis involved a relatively small number of individuals.

TCR beta sequencing was performed on blood CD8+ and CD4+ T cells. The patients who served as multiple sclerosis controls were treatment-naive and had stable or active relapsing-remitting disease that fulfilled the revised McDonald criteria. The sequenced sample consisted of CD8+ T cells from PBMCs. This receptor was obtained from a human donor with multiple sclerosis.

DNA for the CDR3: TGTGCCAGCAGCGACCTCATCGACAGGGCCACAGATACGCAGTATTTT. Protein sequence: CASSDLIDRATDTQYF. The gene calls are TRBV27 and TRBJ2-3; 7 nucleotides match TRBD1. The CDR3 is 16 amino acids. Trimming cost V 6 bases and J 2 bases; bases outside gene matches: 11. Germline CDR1 is MNHEY and CDR2 is SMNVEV (reference sequence).